This record covers a single TCR beta chain. Sample time point: persistent/refractory GD, antithyroid drugs over 5 years with positive TRAb. PBMCs provided the RNA from which the TCR library was made. Trimming shortened V by 4 bases and J by 1 base, and 7 bases separated the two germline ends. CDR3 size: 13 residues. Looked up from germline, CDR1 is DFQATT and CDR2 is SNEGSKA (reference sequence). The sample belongs to a study of regulatory T cells in long-lasting Graves disease. Building the TCR beta libraries relied on iRepertoire HTBI primers, and CDR3 regions underwent Arm-PCR. One entry per CDR3 protein, called by TCRdb with MiXCR from the multiplex PCR reads. There are about 470,000 distinct CDR3 sequences in the sample; about 22% occur only once, and roughly 7.1% lies in the top ten.

Material: peripheral blood mononuclear cells (PBMCs), obtained when the disease was refractory, from a patient treated with antithyroid drugs. V and J are TRBV20-1 and TRBJ2-2; D is unclear. The source is a female donor with Graves disease. As DNA, the CDR3 is TGCAGTGCTAAAAGGGAGAACACCGGGGAGCTGTTTTTT. It yields the protein CSAKRENTGELFF.